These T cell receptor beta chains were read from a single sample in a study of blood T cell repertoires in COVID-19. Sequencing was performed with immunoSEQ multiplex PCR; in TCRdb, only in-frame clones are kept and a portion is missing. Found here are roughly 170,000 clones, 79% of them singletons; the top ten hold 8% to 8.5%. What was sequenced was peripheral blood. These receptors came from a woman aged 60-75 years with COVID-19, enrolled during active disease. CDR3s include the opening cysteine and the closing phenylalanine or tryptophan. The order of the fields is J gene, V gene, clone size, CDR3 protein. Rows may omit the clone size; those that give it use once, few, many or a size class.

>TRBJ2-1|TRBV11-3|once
CASSLWTDNEQFF
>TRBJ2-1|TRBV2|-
CASRLAGGQQFF
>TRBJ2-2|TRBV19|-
CASRATTGELFF
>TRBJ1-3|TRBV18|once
CASSPPTSGNTIYF
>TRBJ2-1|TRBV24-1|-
CATPTAGGPGDEQFF
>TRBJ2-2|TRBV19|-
CASSTAGKRTGELFF
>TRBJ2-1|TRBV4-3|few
CASSRVAGGPGNEQFF
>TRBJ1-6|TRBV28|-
CASSYGGSNSPLHF
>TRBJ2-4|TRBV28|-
CASSLLTSGGAPVYF
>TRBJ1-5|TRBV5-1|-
CASSFGSNQPQHF
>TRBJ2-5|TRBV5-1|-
CASSLQGAEETQYF
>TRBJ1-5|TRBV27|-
CASTPRGQGTNQPQHF
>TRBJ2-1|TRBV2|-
CASSDTSYNEQFF
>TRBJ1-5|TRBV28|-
CASSLEGARNQPQHF
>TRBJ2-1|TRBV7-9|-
CASSPRGLAGRRNEQFF
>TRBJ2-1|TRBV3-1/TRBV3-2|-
CASSHPPGQGSNNEQFF
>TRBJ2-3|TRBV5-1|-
CASSPSPGQRTDTQYF
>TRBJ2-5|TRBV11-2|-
CASSRRQGLRPQETQYF
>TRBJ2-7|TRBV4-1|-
CASSQGATAGYYEQYF
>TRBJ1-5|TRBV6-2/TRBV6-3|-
CASSYSSHFRGNQPQHF
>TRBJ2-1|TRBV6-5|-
CASSPAGGGNEQFF
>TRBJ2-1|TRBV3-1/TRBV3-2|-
CASSPPRDRALVSSYNEQFF
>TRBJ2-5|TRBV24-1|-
CATSVPGQGALETQYF
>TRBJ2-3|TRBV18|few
CASSPSRLAGEGDTQYF
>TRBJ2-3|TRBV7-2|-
CASSLSPGSADTQYF
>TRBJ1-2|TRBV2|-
CASSELRTGNYGYTF
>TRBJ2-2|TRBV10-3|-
CAISEPRQGSSGELFF
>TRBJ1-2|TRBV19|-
CASRLGQGAGYTF
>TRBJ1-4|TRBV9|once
CASSVALRGGNEKLFF
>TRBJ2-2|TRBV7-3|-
CASSPSRGNGELFF
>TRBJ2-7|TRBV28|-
CASGTGTSGRALSEQYF
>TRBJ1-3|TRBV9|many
CASSPGTGGNSGNTIYF
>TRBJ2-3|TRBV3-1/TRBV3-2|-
CASSQDSGVGADTQYF